This T cell receptor (beta chain) emerged from a study of shared clonotypes between healthy human individuals (TCRdb year 2020). At the level of the whole study: Three men and a couple of women, aged 18 to 49 years, made up the cohort. Per donor, three plates each were used for CD4 naive and CD4 memory, two for CD8 naive, and one for CD8 memory. To estimate repertoire size and how much clonotypes are shared between individuals, the study performed deep sequencing of blood TCR repertoires from five healthy adults. To increase sequencing depth and limit assay-specific biases, TCR repertoire library preparation and sequencing were carried out by different laboratories using diverse techniques. Leukapheresis yielded between about 0.9 and 10 billion PBMCs per donor.

On this clone: Which antigen it targets is not known. Per-base qualities were not stored, and no clone one base away is much larger.

Using the deep immunoSEQ assay, TCR CDR3 regions were amplified from genomic DNA by multiplex PCR. Extracted genomic DNA from each cell subset was distributed evenly across all wells of several immunoSEQ 96-well plates, and each plate was treated as a replicate. For sorted subsets, each replicate PCR was loaded with approximately 190 ng genomic DNA, equivalent to roughly 30,000 T cell genomes. Purified libraries were measured with a Qubit 3.0 fluorometer, size-checked on a Bioanalyzer 2100, and measured again with the KAPA Library Quantification kit. A separate single-read 150-cycle Illumina NextSeq 550 flow cell was used to sequence each immunoSEQ 96-well plate. Processing in the source paper ran as follows. Because the immunoSEQ output included only junctional sequences and no quality scores, the filtering could not be the same as the filtering used for full-length reads. Sequences were annotated with PyIR, a Python wrapper for IgBLAST v1.9, using IMGT germline references to assign V/J genes and CDR3. Reads with weak V/J assignments (E-value above 1e-6), missing CDR3, stop codons, out-of-frame junctions, or ambiguous translated residues were removed. V3J clonotypes were defined by identical inferred V gene, J gene, and CDR3 amino acid sequence. To compute the percentage overlap between repertoires, the number of shared unique clonotypes was divided by the size of the smaller repertoire. Repertoire richness was assessed with RTK rarefaction, the Chao1 estimator, and Recon v2.1 estimates of unobserved clonotypes. Generation probabilities for all TCRbeta clonotypes obtained by the gDNA method from a handful of donors were computed using OLGA. This is the immuneACCESS table as TCRdb keeps it, with only in-frame sequences that have V and J called. A part of the clones is gone; compared with another copy, unresolved V genes explain less than half, and the rest is unexplained. V and J calls and clone size are as listed in that table; D and trimming were resolved from the DNA. The sample data list 600,000 to 700,000 clones, and approximately 73% of these were observed just once. Around 1.7% of the sample is taken by the ten largest.

On the study overall, not on this receptor specifically: Sampling was limited to blood, and TCR repertoires in tissue likely differ from TCR repertoires in blood. Naive subsets generally had larger estimated clonotype richness than memory subsets did. Across a handful of donors, around 5% of naive CD4, around 3.3% of naive CD8, roughly 2.3% of memory CD4, and around 0.4% of memory CD8 clonotypes were shared. Because the study included a small number of donors, the genetic and exposure-history diversity represented was limited. Compared with non-shared clonotypes, the clonotypes found in all four sorted-subset donors had higher generation probabilities. Incomplete sequencing was indicated by rarefaction of sorted-subset datasets, despite the large sequencing depth. Pairwise subsampling led to the expectation that sequencing depth would affect the degree of clonotype sharing among donors.

Healthy HIV-negative adults with no recently reported acute infections or vaccinations were included as donors. Every donor was a Caucasian adult living in Nashville, Tennessee, USA. CD4+ T cells were enriched by magnetic negative selection, after which naive cells were positively selected on CD45RA and the negative fraction was taken as the memory subset. Blood was obtained by leukapheresis, after which PBMCs were separated by Ficoll-Histopaque density gradient centrifugation and cryopreserved in liquid nitrogen vapor phase. Analytical flow cytometry was used to check the purity and quantity of every magnetically sorted T cell population. Each sorted fraction had its genomic DNA isolated and then quantified by UV absorbance on a Nanodrop 2000c. The source material was memory CD4+ T cells sorted from blood. Interpreted using the paper, the cell subset or site label stands for: CD45RA-negative fraction. The clonotype comes from a woman younger than 45 in good health.

The nucleotides read TGCAGCGTTGAGCCGGGACAGGGTTCCTACGAGCAGTACTTC. This gives the protein CSVEPGQGSYEQYF. The sequence links TRBV29-1 to TRBJ2-7; 9 central bases correspond to TRBD1. From a lookup of the germline V gene, CDR1 and CDR2 are SQVTM and ANQGSEA. The CDR3 starts with the cysteine, ends with the phenylalanine, and has 14 residues. CDR3 DNA only is kept here, 42 bases in frame from base 1. V is pruned by 3 bases and J by 1 base, leaving 4 bases of the junction without a gene match.